This T cell receptor beta chain was obtained from a study of T cell responses to AZD1222 COVID-19 vaccine. Broader study findings: The CD4 TCRs associated with vaccination extended across spike and predominated at 160-218 and 743-854. Among AZD1222 vaccinees, only six were seropositive at baseline. Spike-specific TCRs gained breadth and depth after people received two AZD1222 doses.

Some clones are missing from TCRdb's copy, which holds only in-frame ones; the method was immunoSEQ multiplex PCR. This sample has approximately 140,000 clones; 85% to 95% occur once, and the top ten carry 2.5% to 3%. With regard to this clone: Its matching antigen is unknown.

This TCR was recovered from an adult in good health. The material sequenced was peripheral blood, taken on day 0 of MenACWY control vaccination.

The CDR3 region has the DNA TGTGCCAGCAGCTTCGACAAGAACACTGAAGCTTTCTTT. Amino acids: CASSFDKNTEAFF. The rearrangement joins TRBV11-2 to TRBJ1-1; D is ambiguous. Germline loops: CDR1 SGHAT, CDR2 FQNNGV. Trimming stripped 3 bases from V and 1 base from J, with 6 bases between. This CDR3 spans 13 amino acids.